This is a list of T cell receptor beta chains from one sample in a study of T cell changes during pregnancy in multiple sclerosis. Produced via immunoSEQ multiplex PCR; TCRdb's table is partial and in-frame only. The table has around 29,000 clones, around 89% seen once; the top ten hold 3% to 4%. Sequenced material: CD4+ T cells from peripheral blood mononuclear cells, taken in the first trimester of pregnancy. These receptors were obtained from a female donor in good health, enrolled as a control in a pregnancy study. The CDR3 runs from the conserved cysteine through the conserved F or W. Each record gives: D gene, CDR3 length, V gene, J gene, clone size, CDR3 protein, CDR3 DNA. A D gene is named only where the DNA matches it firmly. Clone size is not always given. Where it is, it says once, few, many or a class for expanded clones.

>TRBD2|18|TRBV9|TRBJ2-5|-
CASSPQTGTSGGQETQYF
TGTGCCAGCAGCCCCCAGACCGGGACTAGCGGGGGTCAAGAGACCCAGTACTTC
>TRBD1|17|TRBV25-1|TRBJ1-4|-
CASSAMKGTATNEKLFF
TGTGCCAGCAGTGCAATGAAGGGGACAGCGACGAATGAAAAACTGTTTTTT
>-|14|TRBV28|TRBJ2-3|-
CASSPQTFTDTQYF
TGTGCCAGCAGTCCCCAGACATTCACAGATACGCAGTATTTT
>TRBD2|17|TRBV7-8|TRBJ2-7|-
CASSPRLAGGPRNEQYF
TGTGCCAGCAGCCCCCGCCTAGCGGGAGGGCCAAGGAACGAGCAGTACTTC
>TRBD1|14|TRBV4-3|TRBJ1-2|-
CASSQTYGTDGYTF
TGCGCCAGCAGCCAAACATACGGGACAGATGGCTACACCTTC
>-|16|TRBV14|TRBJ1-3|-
CASSPLGPSSGNTIYF
TGTGCCAGCAGCCCCCTGGGCCCCAGCTCTGGAAACACCATATATTTT
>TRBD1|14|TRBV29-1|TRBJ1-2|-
CSATGTANYYGYTF
TGCAGCGCTACCGGGACAGCAAACTACTATGGCTACACCTTC
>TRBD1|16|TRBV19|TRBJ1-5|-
CASTLLTGDGNQPQHF
TGTGCCAGTACTTTACTGACAGGGGATGGCAATCAGCCCCAGCATTTT
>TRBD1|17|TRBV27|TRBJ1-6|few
CASSGGTGSSYNSPLHF
TGTGCCAGCAGTGGGGGGACAGGGAGCTCCTATAATTCACCCCTCCACTTT
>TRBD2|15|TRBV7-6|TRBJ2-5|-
CASSFRARGGETQYF
TGTGCCAGCAGCTTCCGGGCCCGGGGAGGGGAGACCCAGTACTTC
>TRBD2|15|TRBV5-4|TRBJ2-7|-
CASTQGTSGAYEQYF
TGTGCCAGCACCCAGGGGACTAGCGGGGCCTACGAGCAGTACTTC
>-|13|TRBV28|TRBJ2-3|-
CASSLGRTDTQYF
TGTGCCAGCAGTTTAGGGCGCACAGATACGCAGTATTTT
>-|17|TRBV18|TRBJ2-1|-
CASSLRVAGSSYNEQFF
TGTGCCAGCTCGCTCCGAGTCGCGGGGAGCTCCTACAATGAGCAGTTCTTC
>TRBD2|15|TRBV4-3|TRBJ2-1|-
CASSPREGVRYEQFF
TGCGCCAGCAGCCCGAGGGAGGGAGTAAGGTATGAGCAGTTCTTC
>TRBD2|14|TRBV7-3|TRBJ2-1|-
CASSSGTSGSQQFF
TGTGCCAGCAGCTCAGGGACTAGCGGGAGTCAGCAGTTCTTC
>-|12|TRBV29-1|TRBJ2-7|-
CSVDARGGEQYF
TGCAGCGTTGACGCCAGAGGTGGGGAGCAGTACTTC
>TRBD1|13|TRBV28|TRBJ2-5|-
CASTITGVETQYF
TGTGCCAGCACCATTACAGGGGTGGAGACCCAGTACTTC
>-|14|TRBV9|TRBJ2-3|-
CASSVGGDTDTQYF
TGTGCCAGCAGCGTAGGGGGGGACACAGATACGCAGTATTTT
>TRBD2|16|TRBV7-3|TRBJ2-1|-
CASSLEGTSGYNEQFF
TGTGCCAGCAGCTTAGAGGGGACTAGCGGCTACAATGAGCAGTTCTTC
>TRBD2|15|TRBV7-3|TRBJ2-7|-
CASSLGLGASYEQYF
TGTGCCAGCAGTCTCGGACTAGGGGCTTCCTACGAGCAGTACTTC
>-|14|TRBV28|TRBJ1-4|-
CASQLEGVGEKLFF
TGTGCCAGCCAACTCGAGGGTGTGGGGGAAAAACTGTTTTTT
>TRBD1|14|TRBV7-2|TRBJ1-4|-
CASKPDRGNEKLFF
TGTGCCAGTAAACCCGACAGGGGTAATGAAAAACTGTTTTTT
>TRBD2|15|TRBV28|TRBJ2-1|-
CASSLEGAGVREQFF
TGTGCCAGCAGTTTAGAAGGAGCGGGAGTAAGAGAGCAGTTCTTC
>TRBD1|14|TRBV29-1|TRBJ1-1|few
CSVDSGTGNTEAFF
TGCAGCGTTGACTCCGGGACAGGGAACACTGAAGCTTTCTTT
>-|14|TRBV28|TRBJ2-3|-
CASRAGGLVDTQYF
TGTGCCAGCAGGGCCGGCGGCCTGGTTGATACGCAGTATTTT
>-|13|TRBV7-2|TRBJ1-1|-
CASSAGGNTEAFF
TGTGCCAGCAGCGCGGGGGGGAACACTGAAGCTTTCTTT
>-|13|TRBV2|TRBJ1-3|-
CASREGSGNTIYF
TGTGCCAGCAGGGAGGGCTCTGGAAACACCATATATTTT
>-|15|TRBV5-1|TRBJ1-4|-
CASRPNSGIGEKLFF
TGCGCCAGCAGGCCCAATTCGGGGATCGGTGAAAAACTGTTTTTT
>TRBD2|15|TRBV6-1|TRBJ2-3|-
CASSEVAGGPDTQYF
TGTGCCAGCAGTGAAGTAGCGGGAGGGCCAGATACGCAGTATTTT
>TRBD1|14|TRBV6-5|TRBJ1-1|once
CASSPLGQGTEAFF
TGTGCCAGCTCACCCCTCGGACAGGGGACTGAAGCTTTCTTT
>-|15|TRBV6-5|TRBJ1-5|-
CASSYSGGSNQPQHF
TGTGCCAGCAGTTACTCTGGCGGTAGCAATCAGCCCCAGCATTTT
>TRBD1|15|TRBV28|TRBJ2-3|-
CASRPTGVSADTQYF
TGTGCCAGCAGGCCGACAGGGGTATCGGCCGATACGCAGTATTTT
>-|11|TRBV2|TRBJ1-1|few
CASSGDTEAFF
TGTGCCAGCAGCGGTGACACTGAAGCTTTCTTT
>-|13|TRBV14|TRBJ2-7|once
CASSQHSLGEQYF
TGTGCCAGCAGCCAACACTCCCTTGGCGAGCAGTACTTC
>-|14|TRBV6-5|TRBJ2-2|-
CASSSSQDSGELFF
TGTGCCAGCAGTTCATCACAGGATTCCGGGGAGCTGTTTTTT
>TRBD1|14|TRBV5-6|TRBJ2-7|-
CASSPGTVSREQYF
TGTGCCAGCAGCCCCGGGACAGTAAGTAGAGAGCAGTACTTC
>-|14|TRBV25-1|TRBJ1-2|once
CASSESGALYGYTF
TGTGCCAGCAGTGAATCGGGAGCCCTCTATGGCTACACCTTC
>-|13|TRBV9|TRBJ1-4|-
CASSEGREEKLFF
TGTGCCAGCAGCGAGGGGAGGGAGGAAAAACTGTTTTTT
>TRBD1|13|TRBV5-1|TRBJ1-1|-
CASSLTQGGEAFF
TGCGCCAGCAGCTTGACACAGGGGGGTGAAGCTTTCTTT
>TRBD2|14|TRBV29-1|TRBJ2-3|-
CSAREGQSRDTQYF
TGCAGCGCTCGGGAGGGCCAAAGTAGAGATACGCAGTATTTT
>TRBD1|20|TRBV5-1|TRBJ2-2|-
CASSLAPSTGGVADTGELFF
TGCGCCAGCAGCTTGGCCCCCTCGACAGGGGGCGTTGCCGACACCGGGGAGCTGTTTTTT
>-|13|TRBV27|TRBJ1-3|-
CASILQTLNTIYF
TGTGCCAGCATCCTACAGACCTTAAACACCATATATTTT
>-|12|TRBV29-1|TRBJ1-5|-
CSVGARDQPQHF
TGCAGCGTTGGGGCCCGCGATCAGCCCCAGCATTTT
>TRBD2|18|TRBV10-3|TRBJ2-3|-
CAISAGWLAGGGTDTQYF
TGTGCCATCAGTGCGGGCTGGCTAGCGGGAGGGGGCACAGATACGCAGTATTTT
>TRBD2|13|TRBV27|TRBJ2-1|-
CASNRLAGEEQFF
TGTGCCAGCAACAGACTAGCGGGAGAGGAGCAGTTCTTC
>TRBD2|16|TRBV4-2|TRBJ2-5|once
CASSQGGTSGGETQYF
TGTGCCAGCAGCCAAGGAGGGACTAGCGGGGGTGAGACCCAGTACTTC
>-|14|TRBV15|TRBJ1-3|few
CATSRDLSGNTIYF
TGTGCCACCAGCAGAGATCTCTCTGGAAACACCATATATTTT
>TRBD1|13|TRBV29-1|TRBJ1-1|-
CSVGQDQNTEAFF
TGCAGCGTGGGACAGGATCAGAACACTGAAGCTTTCTTT
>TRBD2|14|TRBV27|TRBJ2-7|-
CASRPSGGAYEQYF
TGTGCCAGCAGGCCTAGCGGGGGGGCCTACGAGCAGTACTTC
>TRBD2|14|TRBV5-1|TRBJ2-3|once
CASSLAGRTDTQYF
TGCGCCAGCAGCTTAGCGGGGCGCACAGATACGCAGTATTTT
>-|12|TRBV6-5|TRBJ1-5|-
CASSQGTQPQHF
TGTGCCAGCAGCCAGGGGACTCAGCCCCAGCATTTT
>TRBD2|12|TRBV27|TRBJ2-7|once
CASRGGGYEQYF
TGTGCCAGCAGAGGCGGGGGGTACGAGCAGTACTTC
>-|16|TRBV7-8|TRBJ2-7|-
CASSLSTGIPSYEQYF
TGTGCCAGCAGCTTAAGCACAGGGATTCCCTCCTACGAGCAGTACTTC
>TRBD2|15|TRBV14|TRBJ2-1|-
CASSQGLASYNEQFF
TGTGCCAGCAGCCAGGGACTAGCGTCCTACAATGAGCAGTTCTTC
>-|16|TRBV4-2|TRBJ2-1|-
CASSQGLGSTYNEQFF
TGTGCCAGCAGCCAAGGACTGGGTAGCACCTACAATGAGCAGTTCTTC